This T cell receptor (beta chain) was sequenced in a study of shared clonotypes between healthy human individuals. The data were produced by immunoSEQ multiplex PCR, yet TCRdb's version contains in-frame clones alone and is incomplete. The sample yields millions of clones, around 94% seen once. Splitting the CD4+ cells yielded a CD45RA+ naive subset and a CD45RA-negative memory subset. About this clone: Its antigen is still unknown.

Points from the study as a whole: Researchers found naive subsets generally carried larger estimated richness than memory subsets. In this cohort, only blood was sampled, and tissue repertoires likely differ.

The sequence derives from a man aged 18-30 years in good health. Source material: naive CD4+ T cells sorted from blood. Documented subset: CD45RA+ positively selected.

Here the CDR3 DNA reads TGTGCCAGCAGTCAGGGGGCTGGTGACTATGGCTACACCTTC. Amino acids: CASSQGAGDYGYTF. V is TRBV2 and J is TRBJ1-2; 8 nucleotides match TRBD1. This CDR3 region has 14 residues. J lost 3 bases, V lost 5 bases, and 5 bases had no gene match. The V gene's germline CDR1 is SNHLY and CDR2 FYNNEI.